A single T cell receptor beta chain is shown here with its context. The source of the sample is a study of blood T cell repertoires in COVID-19. Study information: PBMCs, B-cell-depleted T cells, or T cells provided the cDNA or gDNA that made up the material.

Germline V lookup: CDR1 SGHRS, CDR2 YFSETQ. V was clipped by 7 bases and J by 2 bases, with 10 bases between them. The CDR3 runs to 13 residues. Methods used by the authors: Estimates of nucleated cell counts were drawn from the amplification of reference gene primers. Data came from immunoSEQ multiplex PCR; TCRdb stores just in-frame clones and leaves some out. The V and J calls and clone size are taken from that table; D and trimming were inferred from the DNA. The sample includes 130,000 or so clones, about 91% of them seen just once. This receptor was identified in a woman in her sixties with acute or convalescent COVID-19. The rearrangement uses TRBV5-1 and TRBJ1-3; D uncertain. The sequenced sample consisted of peripheral blood. The CDR3 loop is CASSEGAGNTIYF. The CDR3 DNA sequence: TGCGCCAGCTCCGAGGGTGCTGGAAACACCATATATTTT.